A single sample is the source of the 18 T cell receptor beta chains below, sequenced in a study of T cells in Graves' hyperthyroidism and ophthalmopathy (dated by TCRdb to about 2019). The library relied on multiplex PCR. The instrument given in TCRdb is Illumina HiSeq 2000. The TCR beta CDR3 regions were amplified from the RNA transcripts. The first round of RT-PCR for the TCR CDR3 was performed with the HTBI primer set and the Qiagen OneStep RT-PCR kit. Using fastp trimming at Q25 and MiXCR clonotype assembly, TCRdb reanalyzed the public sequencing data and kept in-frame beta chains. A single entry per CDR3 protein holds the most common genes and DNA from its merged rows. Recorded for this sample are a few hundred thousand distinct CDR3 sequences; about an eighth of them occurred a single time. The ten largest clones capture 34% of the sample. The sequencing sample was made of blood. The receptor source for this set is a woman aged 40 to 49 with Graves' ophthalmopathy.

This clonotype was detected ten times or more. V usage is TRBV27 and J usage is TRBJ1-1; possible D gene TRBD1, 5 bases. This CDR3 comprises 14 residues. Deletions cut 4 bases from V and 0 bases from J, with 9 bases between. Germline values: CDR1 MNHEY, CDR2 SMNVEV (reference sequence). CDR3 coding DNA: TGTGCCAGCAGTTCAGGGTTTCTGAACACTGAAGCTTTCTTT. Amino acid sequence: CASSSGFLNTEAFF.

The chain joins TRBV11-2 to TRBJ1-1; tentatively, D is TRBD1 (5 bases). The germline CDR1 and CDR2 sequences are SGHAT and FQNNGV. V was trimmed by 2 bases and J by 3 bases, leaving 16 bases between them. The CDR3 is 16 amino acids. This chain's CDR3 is CASSLFSSWGDTEAFF. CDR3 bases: TGTGCCAGCAGCTTATTTAGCTCATGGGGGGACACTGAAGCTTTCTTT.

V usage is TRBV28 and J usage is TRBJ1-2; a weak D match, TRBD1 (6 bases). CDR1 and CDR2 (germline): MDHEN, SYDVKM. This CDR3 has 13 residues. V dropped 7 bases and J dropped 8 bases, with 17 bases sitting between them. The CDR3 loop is CASTPPSGVGYTF. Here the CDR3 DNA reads TGTGCCAGCACCCCACCCTCAGGGGTAGGCTACACCTTC.

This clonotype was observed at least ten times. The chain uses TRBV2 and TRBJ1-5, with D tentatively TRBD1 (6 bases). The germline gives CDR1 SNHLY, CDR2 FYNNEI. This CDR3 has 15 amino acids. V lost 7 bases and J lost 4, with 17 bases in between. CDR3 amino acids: CASIGGPGANQPQHF. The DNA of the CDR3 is TGTGCCAGCATAGGGGGGCCAGGGGCAAATCAGCCCCAGCATTTT.

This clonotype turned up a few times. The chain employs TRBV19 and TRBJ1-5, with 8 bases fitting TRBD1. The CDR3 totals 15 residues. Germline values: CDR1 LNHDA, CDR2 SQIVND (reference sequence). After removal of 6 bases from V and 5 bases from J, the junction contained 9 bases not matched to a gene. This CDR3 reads CASSGTDRGHQPQHF. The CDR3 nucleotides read TGTGCCAGTAGCGGAACCGACAGGGGCCATCAGCCCCAGCATTTT.

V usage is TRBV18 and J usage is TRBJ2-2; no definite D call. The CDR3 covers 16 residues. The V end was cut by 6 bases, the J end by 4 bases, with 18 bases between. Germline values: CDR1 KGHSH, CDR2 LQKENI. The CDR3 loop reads CASSAKDFRATGELFF. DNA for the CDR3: TGTGCCAGCTCGGCCAAGGATTTTCGGGCCACCGGGGAGCTGTTTTTT. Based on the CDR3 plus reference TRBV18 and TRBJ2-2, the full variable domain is NAGVMQNPRHLVRRRGQEARLRCSPMKGHSHVYWYRQLPEEGLKFMVYLQKENIIDESGMPKERFSAEFPKEGPSILRIQQVVRGDSAAYFCASSAKDFRATGELFFGEGSRLTVL.

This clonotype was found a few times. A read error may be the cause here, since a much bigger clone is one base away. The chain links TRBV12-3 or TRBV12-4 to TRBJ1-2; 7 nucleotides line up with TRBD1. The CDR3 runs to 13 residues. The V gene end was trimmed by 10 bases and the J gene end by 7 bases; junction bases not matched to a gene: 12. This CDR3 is CAIMGQSLFGYTF. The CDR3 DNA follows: TGTGCCATTATGGGACAGTCCCTATTTGGCTACACCTTC.

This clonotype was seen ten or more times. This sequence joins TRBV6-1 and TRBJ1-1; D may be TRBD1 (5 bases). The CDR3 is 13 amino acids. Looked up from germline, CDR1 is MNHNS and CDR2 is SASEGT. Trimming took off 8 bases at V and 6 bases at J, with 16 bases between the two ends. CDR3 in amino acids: CASGRSGTPEAFF. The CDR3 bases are TGTGCCAGCGGTAGATCCGGGACGCCTGAAGCTTTCTTT.

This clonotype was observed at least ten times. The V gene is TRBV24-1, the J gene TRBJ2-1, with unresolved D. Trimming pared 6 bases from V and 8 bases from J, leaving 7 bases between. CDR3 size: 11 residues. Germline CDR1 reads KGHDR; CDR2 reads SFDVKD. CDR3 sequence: CATSNKYEQFF. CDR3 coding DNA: TGTGCCACCAGTAATAAGTATGAGCAGTTCTTC.

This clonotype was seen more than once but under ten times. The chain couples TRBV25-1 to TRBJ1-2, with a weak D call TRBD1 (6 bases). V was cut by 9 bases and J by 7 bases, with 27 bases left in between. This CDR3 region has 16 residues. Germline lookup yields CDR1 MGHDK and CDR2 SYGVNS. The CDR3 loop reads CARSKNHFGQHSGYTF. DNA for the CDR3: TGTGCCAGGTCTAAGAACCACTTCGGACAGCACAGTGGCTACACCTTC.

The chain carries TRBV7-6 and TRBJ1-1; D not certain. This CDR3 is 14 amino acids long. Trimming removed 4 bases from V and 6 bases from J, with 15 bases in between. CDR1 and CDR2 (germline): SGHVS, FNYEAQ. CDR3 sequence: CASSYSYSDPEAFF. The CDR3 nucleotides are TGTGCCAGCAGCTACTCCTATTCAGATCCTGAAGCTTTCTTT.

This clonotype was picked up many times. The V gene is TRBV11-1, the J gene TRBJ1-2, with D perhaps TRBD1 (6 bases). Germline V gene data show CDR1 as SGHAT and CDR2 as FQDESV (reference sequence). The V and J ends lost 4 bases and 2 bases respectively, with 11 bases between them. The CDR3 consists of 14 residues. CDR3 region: CASSWGQLNYGYTF. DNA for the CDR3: TGTGCCAGCAGCTGGGGACAATTAAACTATGGCTACACCTTC.

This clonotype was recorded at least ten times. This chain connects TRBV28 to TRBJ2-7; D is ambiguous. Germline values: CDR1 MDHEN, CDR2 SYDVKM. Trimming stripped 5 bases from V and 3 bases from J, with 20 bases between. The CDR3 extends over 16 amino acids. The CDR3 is CASSPSGVLPRYEQYF. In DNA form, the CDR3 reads TGTGCCAGCAGTCCCTCTGGAGTGCTCCCTCGCTACGAGCAGTACTTC.

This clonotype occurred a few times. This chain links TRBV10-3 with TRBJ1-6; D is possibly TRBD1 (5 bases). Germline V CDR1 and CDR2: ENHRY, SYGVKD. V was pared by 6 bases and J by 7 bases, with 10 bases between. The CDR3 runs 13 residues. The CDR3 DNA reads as TGTGCCATCAGCCCCGGGGGGAATTCACCCCTCCACTTT. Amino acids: CAISPGGNSPLHF.

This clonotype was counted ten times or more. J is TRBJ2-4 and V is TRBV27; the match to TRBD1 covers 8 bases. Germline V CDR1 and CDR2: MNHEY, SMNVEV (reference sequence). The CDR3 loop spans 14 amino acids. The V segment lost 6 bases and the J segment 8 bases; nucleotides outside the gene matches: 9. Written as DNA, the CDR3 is TGTGCCAGCAGCCTGACAGGGGATGGGGACATTCAGTACTTC. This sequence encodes CASSLTGDGDIQYF.

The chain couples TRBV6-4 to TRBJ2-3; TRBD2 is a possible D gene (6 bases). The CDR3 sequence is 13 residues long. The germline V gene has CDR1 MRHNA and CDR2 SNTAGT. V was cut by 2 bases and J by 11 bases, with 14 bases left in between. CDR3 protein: CASSDRPRGVQYF. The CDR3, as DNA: TGTGCCAGCAGTGACCGACCTCGCGGGGTGCAGTATTTT.

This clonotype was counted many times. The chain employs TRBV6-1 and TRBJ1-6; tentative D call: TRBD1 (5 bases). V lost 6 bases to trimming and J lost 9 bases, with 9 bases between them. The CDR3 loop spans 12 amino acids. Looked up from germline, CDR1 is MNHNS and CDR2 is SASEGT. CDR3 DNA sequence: TGTGCCAGCAGGCAAGGGGTTTCACCCCTCCACTTT. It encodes CASRQGVSPLHF.

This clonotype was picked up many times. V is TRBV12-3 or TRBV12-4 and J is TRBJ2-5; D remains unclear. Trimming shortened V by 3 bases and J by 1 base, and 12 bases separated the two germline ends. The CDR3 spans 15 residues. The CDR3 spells CASSFDWTAQETQYF. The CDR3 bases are TGTGCCAGCAGTTTCGACTGGACGGCCCAAGAGACCCAGTACTTC.